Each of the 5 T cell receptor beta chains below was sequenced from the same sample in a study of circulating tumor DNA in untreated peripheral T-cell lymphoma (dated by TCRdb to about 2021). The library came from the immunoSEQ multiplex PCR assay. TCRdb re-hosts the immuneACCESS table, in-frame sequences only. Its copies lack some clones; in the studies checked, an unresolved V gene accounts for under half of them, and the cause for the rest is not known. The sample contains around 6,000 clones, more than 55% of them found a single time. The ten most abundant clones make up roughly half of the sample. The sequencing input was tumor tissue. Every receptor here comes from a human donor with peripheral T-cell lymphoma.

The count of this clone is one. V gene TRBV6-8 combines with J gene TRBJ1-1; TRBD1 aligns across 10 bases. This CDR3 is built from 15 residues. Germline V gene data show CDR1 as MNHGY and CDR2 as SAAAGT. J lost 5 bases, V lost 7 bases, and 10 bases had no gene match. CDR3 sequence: CASIPQTGGFTEAFF. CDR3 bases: TGTGCCAGCATCCCACAGACAGGGGGCTTTACTGAAGCTTTCTTT.

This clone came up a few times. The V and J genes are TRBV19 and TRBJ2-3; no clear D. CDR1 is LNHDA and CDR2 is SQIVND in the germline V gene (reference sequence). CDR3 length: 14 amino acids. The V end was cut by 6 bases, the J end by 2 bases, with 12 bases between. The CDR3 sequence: CASSHGWDTDTQYF. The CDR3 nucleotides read TGTGCCAGTAGCCACGGATGGGACACAGATACGCAGTATTTT.

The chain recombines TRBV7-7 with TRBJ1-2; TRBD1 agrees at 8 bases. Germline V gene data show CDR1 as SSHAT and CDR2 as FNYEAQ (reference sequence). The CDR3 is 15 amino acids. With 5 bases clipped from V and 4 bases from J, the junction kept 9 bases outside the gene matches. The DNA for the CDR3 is TGTGCCAGCAGCCCCGACGGACAGGGAACCTATGGCTACACCTTC. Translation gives CASSPDGQGTYGYTF. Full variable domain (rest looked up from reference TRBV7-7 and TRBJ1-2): GAGVSQSPRYKVTKRGQDVTLRCDPISSHATLYWYQQALGQGPEFLTYFNYEAQPDKSGLPSDRFSAERPEGSISTLTIQRTEQRDSAMYRCASSPDGQGTYGYTFGSGTRLTVV.

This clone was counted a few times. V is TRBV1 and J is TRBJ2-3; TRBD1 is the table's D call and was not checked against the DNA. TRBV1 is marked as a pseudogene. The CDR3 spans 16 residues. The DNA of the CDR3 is TGCGCCAGCAGCCAAGGACAGGCGGGTTCCACAGATACGCAGTATTTT. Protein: CASSQGQAGSTDTQYF.

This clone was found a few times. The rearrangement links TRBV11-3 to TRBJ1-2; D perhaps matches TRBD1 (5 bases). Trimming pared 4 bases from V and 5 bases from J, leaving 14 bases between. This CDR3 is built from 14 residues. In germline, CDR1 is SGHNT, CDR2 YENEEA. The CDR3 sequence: CASSSDGGIYGYTF. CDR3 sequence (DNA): TGTGCCAGCAGCTCCGACGGGGGGATATATGGCTACACCTTC.